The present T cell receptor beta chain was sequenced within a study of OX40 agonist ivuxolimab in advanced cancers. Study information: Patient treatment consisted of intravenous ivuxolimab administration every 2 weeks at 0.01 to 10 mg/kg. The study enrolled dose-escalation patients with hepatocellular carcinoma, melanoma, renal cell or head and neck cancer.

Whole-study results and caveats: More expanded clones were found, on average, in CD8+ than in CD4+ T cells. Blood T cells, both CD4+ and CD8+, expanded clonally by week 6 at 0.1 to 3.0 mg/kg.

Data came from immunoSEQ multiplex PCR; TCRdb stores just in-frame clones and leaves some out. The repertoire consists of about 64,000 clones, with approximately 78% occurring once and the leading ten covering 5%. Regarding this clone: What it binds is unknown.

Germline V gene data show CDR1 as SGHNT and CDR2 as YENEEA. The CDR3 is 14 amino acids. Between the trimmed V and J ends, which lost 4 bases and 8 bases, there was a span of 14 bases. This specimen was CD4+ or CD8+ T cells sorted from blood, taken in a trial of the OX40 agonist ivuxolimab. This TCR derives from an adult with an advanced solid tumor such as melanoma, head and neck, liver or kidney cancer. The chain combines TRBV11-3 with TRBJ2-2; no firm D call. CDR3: CASSYLNPAGELFF. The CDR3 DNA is TGTGCCAGCAGCTACTTGAATCCGGCAGGGGAGCTGTTTTTT.